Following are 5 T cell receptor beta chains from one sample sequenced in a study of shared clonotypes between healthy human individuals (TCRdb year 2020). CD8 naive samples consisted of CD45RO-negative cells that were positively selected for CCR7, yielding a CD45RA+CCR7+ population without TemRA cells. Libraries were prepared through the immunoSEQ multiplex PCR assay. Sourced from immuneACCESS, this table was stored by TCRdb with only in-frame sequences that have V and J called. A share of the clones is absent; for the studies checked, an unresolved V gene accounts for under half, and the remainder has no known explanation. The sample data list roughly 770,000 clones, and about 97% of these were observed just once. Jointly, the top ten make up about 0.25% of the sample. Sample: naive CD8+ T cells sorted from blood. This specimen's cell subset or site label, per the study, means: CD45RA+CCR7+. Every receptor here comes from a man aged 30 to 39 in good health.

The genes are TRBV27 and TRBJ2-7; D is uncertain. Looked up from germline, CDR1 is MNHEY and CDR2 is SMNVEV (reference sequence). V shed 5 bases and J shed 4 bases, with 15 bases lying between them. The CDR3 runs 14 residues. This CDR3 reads CASSLTPQVYEQYF. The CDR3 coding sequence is TGTGCCAGCAGTCTAACTCCCCAGGTGTACGAGCAGTACTTC.

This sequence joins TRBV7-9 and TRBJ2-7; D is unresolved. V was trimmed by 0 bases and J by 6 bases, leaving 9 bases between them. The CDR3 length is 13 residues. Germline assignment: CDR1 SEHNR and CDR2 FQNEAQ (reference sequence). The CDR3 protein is CASSLADTSEQYF. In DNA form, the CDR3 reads TGTGCCAGCAGCTTAGCAGACACGTCCGAGCAGTACTTC.

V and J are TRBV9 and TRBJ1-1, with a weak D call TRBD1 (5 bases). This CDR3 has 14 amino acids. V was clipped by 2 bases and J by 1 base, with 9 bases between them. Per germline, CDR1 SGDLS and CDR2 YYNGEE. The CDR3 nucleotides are TGTGCCAGCAGCGTCTCAGGGAGGAACACTGAAGCTTTCTTT. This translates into CASSVSGRNTEAFF. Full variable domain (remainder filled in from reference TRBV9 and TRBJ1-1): DSGVTQTPKHLITATGQRVTLRCSPRSGDLSVYWYQQSLDQGLQFLIQYYNGEERAKGNILERFSAQQFPDLHSELNLSSLELGDSALYFCASSVSGRNTEAFFGQGTRLTVV.

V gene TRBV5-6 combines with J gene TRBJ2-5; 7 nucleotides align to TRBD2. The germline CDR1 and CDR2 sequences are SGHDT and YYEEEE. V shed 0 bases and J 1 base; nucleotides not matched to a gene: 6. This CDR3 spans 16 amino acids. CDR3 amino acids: CASSLGLADRQETQYF. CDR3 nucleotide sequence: TGTGCCAGCAGCTTGGGGCTAGCGGACCGCCAAGAGACCCAGTACTTC.

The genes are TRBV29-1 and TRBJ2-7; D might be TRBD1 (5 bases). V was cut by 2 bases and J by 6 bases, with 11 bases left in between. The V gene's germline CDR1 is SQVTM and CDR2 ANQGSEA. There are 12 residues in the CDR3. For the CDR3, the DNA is TGCAGCGTTGAACAGGGTTTTGGCGAGCAGTACTTC. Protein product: CSVEQGFGEQYF.